The 24 T cell receptor beta chains listed next were all sequenced from one sample in a study of blood T cell repertoires in COVID-19. Clones were sequenced by immunoSEQ multiplex PCR, and TCRdb holds only the in-frame ones, with some missing. The profile shows roughly 200,000 clones, roughly 85% of them singletons. The sample was PBMCs or T cells enriched from blood (not recorded which). The receptors stem from a man in his forties who had recovered from COVID-19.

The chain combines TRBV30 with TRBJ2-7, with a tentative D call TRBD1 (6 bases). V was shortened by 2 bases and J by 0 bases, with 14 bases between the two germline ends. The CDR3 runs 15 residues. CDR1 and CDR2 from the germline V gene are GTSNPN and SVGIG (reference sequence). CDR3 coding DNA: TGTGCCTGGAGTACCCAGGGGCCCTTCTCCTACGAGCAGTACTTC. Translation: CAWSTQGPFSYEQYF.

The chain links TRBV2 to TRBJ2-5; D is undetermined. Germline CDR1 reads SNHLY; CDR2 reads FYNNEI. The CDR3 is 13 residues long. V dropped 2 bases and J dropped 3 bases, with 7 bases sitting between them. The CDR3 here is CASSESGEETQYF. The CDR3 DNA reads as TGTGCCAGCAGTGAAAGTGGAGAAGAGACCCAGTACTTC.

The CDR3 DNA reads as TGTGCCAGCAGCTTCCCGGACAGGGTTGGCTACACCTTC. Amino acids: CASSFPDRVGYTF. This rearrangement joins TRBV7-8 to TRBJ1-2; 8 bases agree with TRBD1. This CDR3 is 13 amino acids long. V shed 3 bases and J 7 bases; nucleotides not matched to a gene: 4. CDR1 and CDR2 (germline): SGHVS, FQNEAQ.

The chain links TRBV28 to TRBJ2-1, with a weak D call TRBD2 (6 bases). Germline V gene sequence: CDR1 MDHEN, CDR2 SYDVKM. The V and J ends lost 5 bases and 4 bases respectively, with 18 bases between them. The CDR3 extends over 16 amino acids. Here the CDR3 DNA reads TGTGCCAGCAGTCCCAATCTAGCGATAGCGTACAATGAGCAGTTCTTC. This translates into CASSPNLAIAYNEQFF.

The J gene is TRBJ2-7, the V gene TRBV19, with 11 bases aligning to TRBD1. CDR3 length: 14 amino acids. CDR1 is LNHDA, CDR2 SQIVND, per germline (reference sequence). V lost 7 bases and J lost 5; bases outside the gene matches: 7. The CDR3 loop reads CASMGDRGGNEQYF. Here the CDR3 DNA reads TGTGCCAGTATGGGGGACAGGGGGGGCAACGAGCAGTACTTC.

This clone occurred once. V gene TRBV7-2 combines with J gene TRBJ2-3; D unresolved. The V gene's germline CDR1 is SGHTA and CDR2 FQGNSA. Trimming removed 7 bases from V and 2 bases from J, with 10 bases in between. This CDR3 is 13 amino acids long. In DNA, the CDR3 is TGTGCCAGCACCCGTAGCCACACAGATACGCAGTATTTT. The encoded protein is CASTRSHTDTQYF.

In regard to this clone: The same CDR3 is also encoded by other DNA sequences in this sample. This chain joins TRBV7-2 and TRBJ1-1; 7 positions agree with TRBD1. The CDR3 spans 15 residues. J gave up 0 bases and V 5 bases, and 6 bases lay outside the gene matches. CDR1 is SGHTA and CDR2 is FQGNSA in the germline V gene. The CDR3 reads CASSARQGLNTEAFF. In nucleotides, the CDR3 is TGTGCCAGCAGCGCCCGACAGGGACTGAACACTGAAGCTTTCTTT.

This clone has just one count. The chain links TRBV11-1 to TRBJ1-1; TRBD1 agrees at 7 bases. This CDR3 contains 14 residues. Trimming at V came to 2 bases and at J to 4 bases, leaving 4 bases not matched to a gene. Looked up from germline, CDR1 is SGHAT and CDR2 is FQDESV (reference sequence). The CDR3 DNA follows: TGTGCCAGCAGCTTAAGAGGGGGCGGCACTGAAGCTTTCTTT. It is translated as CASSLRGGGTEAFF.

V gene TRBV10-3 combines with J gene TRBJ2-3, with no clear D. Trimming took off 0 bases at V and 6 bases at J, with 7 bases between the two ends. The CDR3 is 13 residues long. CDR1 and CDR2 from the germline V gene are ENHRY and SYGVKD. CDR3 loop: CAISESMEDTQYF. The CDR3 DNA reads as TGTGCCATCAGTGAGTCGATGGAGGATACGCAGTATTTT.

The gene calls are TRBV4-2 and TRBJ2-1; the match to TRBD2 covers 12 bases. V was clipped by 4 bases and J by 8 bases; unmatched bases: 6. This CDR3 has 15 amino acids. CDR1 is LGHNA and CDR2 is YNFKEQ in the germline V gene. The CDR3 sequence: CASSLLAGGPHEQFF. The CDR3 DNA sequence: TGTGCCAGCAGCCTTCTAGCGGGAGGGCCCCATGAGCAGTTCTTC.

As for this clone: A junction boundary mismatches the germline segment, possibly from a read error. The gene calls are TRBV3-1 (or the pseudogene TRBV3-2) and TRBJ2-7, with D maybe TRBD1 (6 bases). Germline V gene sequence: CDR1 LGHDT, CDR2 YNNKEL (reference sequence). The CDR3 length is 12 residues. CDR3 loop: CASSQVEQGYHF. The DNA for the CDR3 is TGTGCCAGCAGCCAAGTTGAACAGGGCTACCACTTC.

The chain employs TRBV6-5 and TRBJ2-7; unclear D gene. This CDR3 is built from 15 residues. Trimming left V 6 bases short and J 0 bases short, with 15 bases between. The germline gives CDR1 MNHEY, CDR2 SVGAGI. The CDR3 spells CASRSSGASSYEQYF. The CDR3 nucleotides are TGTGCCAGCAGGTCTAGTGGCGCGAGCTCCTACGAGCAGTACTTC.

This clone was recorded only once. The chain uses TRBV5-1 and TRBJ2-5, with D maybe TRBD1 (5 bases). Germline lookup yields CDR1 SGHRS and CDR2 YFSETQ. This CDR3 spans 13 amino acids. With 3 bases removed from V and 2 bases from J, the gap between germline ends came to 8 bases. The CDR3 DNA is TGCGCCAGCAGCTCTCAGGGTCAAGAGACCCAGTACTTC. It translates to CASSSQGQETQYF.

This clone was found once. This rearrangement joins TRBV19 to TRBJ1-4; 10 bases agree with TRBD1. Germline loops: CDR1 LNHDA, CDR2 SQIVND (reference sequence). V dropped 6 bases and J dropped 6; count of bases not matched to a gene: 4. CDR3 length: 14 residues. The CDR3 region has the DNA TGTGCCAGTAGGTTCGGGACAGGGGATGAAAAACTGTTTTTT. Residues: CASRFGTGDEKLFF.

V usage is TRBV5-6 and J usage is TRBJ2-5, with a tentative D call TRBD2 (6 bases). Trimming removed 1 base at V and 2 bases at J, with 18 bases between. The length of the CDR3 is 17 residues. Germline V CDR1 and CDR2: SGHDT, YYEEEE. The CDR3 sequence is CASSLLGGAGQQETQYF. DNA for the CDR3: TGTGCCAGCAGCTTGTTAGGCGGGGCAGGCCAGCAAGAGACCCAGTACTTC.

This rearrangement joins TRBV7-3 to TRBJ2-1; a weak D match, TRBD2 (6 bases). The germline gives CDR1 SGHTA, CDR2 FQGTGA. V lost 4 bases and J 9 bases, leaving 16 bases between the germline ends. The CDR3 is made up of 14 amino acids. The CDR3 protein is CASSSRPGDSEQFF. CDR3 nucleotide sequence: TGTGCCAGCAGCTCACGACCGGGAGACAGTGAGCAGTTCTTC.

The V and J genes are TRBV5-1 and TRBJ2-5, with a weak D call TRBD2 (6 bases). V lost 5 bases to trimming and J lost 5 bases, with 16 bases between them. CDR1 is SGHRS and CDR2 is YFSETQ in the germline V gene. CDR3 size: 14 residues. This chain's CDR3 is CASRSSGPGETQYF. The CDR3 region has the DNA TGCGCCAGCAGATCGAGCGGGCCTGGGGAGACCCAGTACTTC.

The rearrangement joins TRBV4-2 to TRBJ1-2; 12 bases are a match to TRBD1. CDR1 LGHNA and CDR2 YNFKEQ come from the germline V gene. The CDR3 is made up of 14 amino acids. The V segment lost 3 bases and the J segment 8 bases; nucleotides outside the gene matches: 4. CDR3 region: CASSQGQGAQGYTF. CDR3 nucleotide sequence: TGTGCCAGCAGCCAGGGACAGGGGGCGCAAGGCTACACCTTC.

The chain links TRBV10-2 to TRBJ2-1, with a weak D call TRBD2 (6 bases). The CDR3 sequence is 13 residues long. CDR1 is WSHSY and CDR2 is SAAADI in the germline V gene. Trimming removed 6 bases from V and 7 bases from J, with 13 bases in between. The CDR3 reads CASREGRVNEQFF. The CDR3 DNA reads as TGCGCCAGCAGGGAGGGGAGAGTAAATGAGCAGTTCTTC.

The chain has TRBV4-1 and TRBJ2-7, with 10 bases that match TRBD2. Germline CDR1 and CDR2: MGHRA and YSYEKL. CDR3 length: 15 amino acids. Germline trimming cut 4 bases from V and 4 bases from J; bases unmatched to any gene: 7. The CDR3 sequence is CASSPAGGPGYEQYF. The CDR3, as DNA: TGCGCCAGCAGCCCAGCGGGAGGGCCGGGTTACGAGCAGTACTTC.

The gene calls are TRBV6-2 or TRBV6-3 and TRBJ2-7, with D unclear. V was cut by 2 bases and J by 3 bases, with 8 bases left in between. From germline, CDR1 is MNHEY and CDR2 SVGEGT. The CDR3 has 13 amino acids. CDR3 protein: CASSYGFSYEQYF. The CDR3 bases are TGTGCCAGCAGTTACGGTTTCAGCTACGAGCAGTACTTC.

V and J are TRBV10-1 and TRBJ2-3; TRBD2 might be the D (6 bases). This CDR3 region has 15 residues. The ends were cut back, 6 bases at V and 2 bases at J, with 15 bases in the middle. Germline V lookup: CDR1 WNHNN, CDR2 SYGVQD (reference sequence). The CDR3 region is CASSDGSSPTDTQYF. The CDR3 bases are TGCGCCAGCAGCGACGGGAGTTCCCCCACAGATACGCAGTATTTT.

The V gene is TRBV7-9, the J gene TRBJ2-1, with TRBD2 identical over 7 bases. This CDR3 is built from 16 residues. Trimming removed 2 bases from V and 5 bases from J; junction bases left unmatched: 9. Germline V gives CDR1 SEHNR, CDR2 FQNEAQ (reference sequence). Here the CDR3 reads CASSLIGLGKNNEQFF. The CDR3 bases are TGTGCCAGCAGCTTAATCGGACTAGGGAAGAACAATGAGCAGTTCTTC.

This clone was seen more than once but under ten times. This sequence joins TRBV6-5 and TRBJ1-6, with 9 nucleotides matching TRBD1. The J segment lost 10 bases and the V segment lost 4 bases, leaving 5 bases of the junction unmatched. This CDR3 is 14 amino acids long. The germline CDR1 and CDR2 sequences are MNHEY and SVGAGI. CDR3 loop: CASSFRDRVSPLHF. The DNA of the CDR3 is TGTGCCAGCAGTTTCCGGGACAGGGTCTCACCCCTCCACTTT.